These 21 T cell receptor beta chains originate from one sample sequenced in a study of T cells in tuberculosis. Only in-frame clones appear in the TCRdb table, and some are missing; sequencing was by immunoSEQ multiplex PCR. This sample carries around 30,000 clones, 90% of them seen once, and the ten largest clones take about 6.5%. The sample taken for sequencing was PBMCs. The origin of the receptors is a donor between 10 and 35 years old with latent tuberculosis or without tuberculosis infection.

The CDR3 region has the DNA TGTGCCAGCAGCTCTAGATTTTTCCGCACCGGGGAGCTGTTTTTT. This codes for CASSSRFFRTGELFF. This rearrangement joins TRBV7-7 to TRBJ2-2; no firm D call. V lost 4 bases, J lost 4 bases, and 13 bases lay in between. This CDR3 comprises 15 residues. CDR1 SSHAT and CDR2 FNYEAQ come from the germline V gene (reference sequence).

The chain couples TRBV9 to TRBJ2-2; no clear D gene. The ends were cut back, 0 bases at V and 6 bases at J, with 12 bases in the middle. The germline CDR1 and CDR2 sequences are SGDLS and YYNGEE. The CDR3 covers 15 residues. The chain's CDR3 is CASSVGRGVPGELFF. CDR3 sequence (DNA): TGTGCCAGCAGCGTAGGAAGAGGAGTTCCCGGGGAGCTGTTTTTT.

V usage is TRBV6-6 and J usage is TRBJ1-6; D possibly corresponds to TRBD1 (5 bases). The CDR3 has 16 residues. Trimming took off 5 bases at V and 6 bases at J, with 17 bases between the two ends. CDR1 is MNHNY and CDR2 is SVGAGI in the germline V gene (reference sequence). The CDR3 bases are TGTGCCAGCAGTCACCCCTGGGGGGAGAGTAATTCACCCCTCCACTTT. It is translated as CASSHPWGESNSPLHF.

The gene calls are TRBV12-5 and TRBJ1-5; TRBD1 is a possible D gene (5 bases). V lost 6 bases, J lost 3 bases, and 9 bases lay in between. CDR1 is LGHNT and CDR2 is FRNRAP in the germline V gene. The CDR3 is made up of 13 amino acids. CDR3 nucleotide sequence: TGTGCTAGTGGCTCAGGGAACAATCAGCCCCAGCATTTT. As protein: CASGSGNNQPQHF.

This rearrangement joins TRBV7-8 to TRBJ2-1; D is uncertain. Germline V CDR1 and CDR2: SGHVS, FQNEAQ. The CDR3 consists of 11 residues. The ends were cut back, 4 bases at V and 9 bases at J, with 7 bases in the middle. CDR3 nucleotides: TGTGCCAGCAGCTCCCCCCTTGAGCAGTTCTTC. Translation: CASSSPLEQFF.

This clone was picked up a small number of times. The gene calls are TRBV6-6 and TRBJ1-2; no clear D. The V end lost 10 bases, the J end lost 8 bases, and 14 bases lay between the germline ends. This CDR3 region has 11 residues. Germline lookup yields CDR1 MNHNY and CDR2 SVGAGI (reference sequence). The CDR3 is CATFTRWGYTF. The CDR3 DNA reads as TGTGCCACCTTCACTAGGTGGGGCTACACCTTC.

The chain is built from TRBV6-6 and TRBJ2-1, with D perhaps matching TRBD2 (5 bases). CDR1 MNHNY and CDR2 SVGAGI come from the germline V gene (reference sequence). V lost 8 bases and J 7 bases, leaving 9 bases between the germline ends. This CDR3 is 11 amino acids long. CDR3 in amino acids: CASRGSNEQFF. In DNA form, the CDR3 reads TGTGCCAGCCGAGGGTCGAATGAGCAGTTCTTC.

The chain carries TRBV28 and TRBJ1-6; TRBD1 aligns across 7 bases. Germline V lookup: CDR1 MDHEN, CDR2 SYDVKM. With V trimmed by 6 bases and J by 10 bases, 12 bases remained unmatched. The CDR3 runs 15 residues. The CDR3 loop is CASRIFDRVNSPLHF. The CDR3 DNA reads as TGTGCCAGCAGAATATTCGACAGGGTAAACTCACCCCTCCACTTT.

V is TRBV10-3 and J is TRBJ1-1, with TRBD1 identical over 11 bases. V shed 6 bases and J 4 bases; nucleotides not matched to a gene: 28. CDR3 length equals 22 residues. The germline V gene encodes CDR1 ENHRY and CDR2 SYGVKD. CDR3 loop: CAIRTLPGQGAPGVDGSTEAFF. Here the CDR3 DNA reads TGTGCCATCAGAACATTACCCGGACAGGGGGCGCCAGGGGTGGACGGGTCCACTGAAGCTTTCTTT.

This chain uses TRBV21-1 with TRBJ2-2; the D call in the table, TRBD1, was not verified against the DNA. TRBV21-1 is listed as a pseudogene. This CDR3 has 14 amino acids. The CDR3 DNA follows: TGTGCCAGCAGCCGTGACAGGCAGGCCGGGGAGCTGTTTTTT. Protein: CASSRDRQAGELFF.

Notes on this clone: It is unclear where the CDR3 begins or ends on the DNA, so no DNA is shown, and the CDR3 is as TCRdb lists it. V and J are TRBV21-1 and TRBJ2-2; the table calls TRBD1, which could not be checked here. TRBV21-1 is shown as a pseudogene. The CDR3 spans 16 residues, counting both ends. CDR3 in amino acids: CASSTHVGRGTGELFF.

This clone was recorded once. The chain links TRBV5-1 to TRBJ2-2, with 11 bases that match TRBD2. The CDR3 covers 18 residues. Germline CDR1 SGHRS, CDR2 YFSETQ. The V gene end was trimmed by 3 bases and the J gene end by 5 bases; junction bases not matched to a gene: 12. CDR3 DNA: TGCGCCAGCAGCTCCCCTTTTAGCGGGGGGGCCATGACCGGGGAGCTGTTTTTT. Amino acid sequence: CASSSPFSGGAMTGELFF.

This rearrangement joins TRBV10-2 to TRBJ2-7; 7 nucleotides agree with TRBD1. CDR1 is WSHSY, CDR2 SAAADI, per germline. V trimming: 6 bases; J trimming: 2 bases; junction bases outside the gene matches: 4. This CDR3 spans 13 amino acids. DNA of the CDR3: TGCGCCAGCAGACGAACAGGGGCCTACGAGCAGTACTTC. Translated, it gives CASRRTGAYEQYF.

V and J are TRBV2 and TRBJ2-1; 13 bases line up with TRBD2. The CDR3 contains 12 residues. The V gene's germline CDR1 is SNHLY and CDR2 FYNNEI. V lost 8 bases to trimming and J lost 12 bases; unmatched junction nucleotides: 4. The CDR3 bases are TGTGCCAGCGGGACTAGCGGGGTTGGGCAGTTCTTC. Protein: CASGTSGVGQFF.

The chain combines TRBV27 with TRBJ2-1; 8 bases agree with TRBD1. CDR3 length: 15 amino acids. The germline gives CDR1 MNHEY, CDR2 SMNVEV (reference sequence). Germline trimming cut 6 bases from V and 4 bases from J; bases unmatched to any gene: 8. For the CDR3, the DNA is TGTGCCAGCAGCCCAGGGGGCCGGCCGTACAATGAGCAGTTCTTC. Amino acids: CASSPGGRPYNEQFF.

This clone appeared a single time. V and J are TRBV5-1 and TRBJ1-1; 7 nucleotides match TRBD1. V dropped 4 bases and J dropped 4; count of bases not matched to a gene: 10. CDR1 is SGHRS, CDR2 YFSETQ, per germline. The CDR3 sequence is 15 residues long. CDR3 protein: CASSQYEQGRTEAFF. The DNA for the CDR3 is TGCGCCAGCAGCCAATACGAACAGGGGCGCACTGAAGCTTTCTTT.

V is TRBV10-3 and J is TRBJ1-2, with 9 bases matching TRBD1. The CDR3 loop spans 11 amino acids. V lost 10 bases, J lost 8 bases, and 5 bases stayed unmatched. CDR1 and CDR2 (germline): ENHRY, SYGVKD. The CDR3 here is CASQTGGGYTF. The CDR3 nucleotides read TGTGCCAGCCAGACAGGGGGAGGCTACACCTTC.

The chain joins TRBV5-1 to TRBJ2-3; TRBD1 agrees at 8 bases. This CDR3 is built from 13 residues. Germline CDR1 SGHRS, CDR2 YFSETQ. V was clipped by 3 bases and J by 6 bases; unmatched bases: 3. CDR3 DNA: TGCGCCAGCAGCTACGACAGGGGCGATACGCAGTATTTT. It encodes CASSYDRGDTQYF.

J is TRBJ2-1 and V is TRBV2; tentative D call: TRBD2 (6 bases). The CDR3 has 17 amino acids. The V end was cut by 9 bases, the J end by 6 bases, with 27 bases between. Germline V gene data show CDR1 as SNHLY and CDR2 as FYNNEI. CDR3 DNA sequence: TGTGCCAGGGGGACTTTCCCGGGGCCCCAGGTTCTCAATGAGCAGTTCTTC. It is translated as CARGTFPGPQVLNEQFF.

The chain carries TRBV5-4 and TRBJ2-5, with TRBD1 identical over 8 bases. CDR1 is SGHNT and CDR2 is YYREEE in the germline V gene (reference sequence). The CDR3 extends over 14 amino acids. The ends lost 4 bases at V and 5 bases at J; junction bases unmatched: 7. The CDR3 DNA reads as TGTGCCAGCAGCCGACAGGGGTCTGGTGAGACCCAGTACTTC. Residues: CASSRQGSGETQYF.

The chain has TRBV11-2 and TRBJ2-7; 8 positions match TRBD1. There are 17 residues in the CDR3. From germline, CDR1 is SGHAT and CDR2 FQNNGV. V was pared by 1 base and J by 5 bases, with 13 bases of the junction left unmatched. CDR3 protein: CASSLVYSGGRINEQYF. CDR3 DNA sequence: TGTGCCAGCAGCTTAGTTTATTCAGGGGGCCGTATCAACGAGCAGTACTTC.